Listed below are T cell receptor beta chains from one sample, sequenced in a study of T cell responses to AZD1222 COVID-19 vaccine. Profiled with immunoSEQ multiplex PCR; TCRdb holds only in-frame clones, not every one. Here the sample spans around 180,000 clones, approximately 87% being singletons. Sequencing was performed on peripheral blood, taken on day 0 of MenACWY control vaccination. The receptors originated from an adult in good health. CDR3s include the opening cysteine and the closing phenylalanine or tryptophan. Fields, in order: J gene, clone size, D gene, V gene, CDR3 DNA, CDR3 protein. The D gene is left open where the match is weak. Where a row states a size, it is once, few, many or the class of an expanded clone; other rows omit it.

j_call: TRBJ1-1; clone_size: -; d_call: -; v_call: TRBV5-1; cdr3_nt: TGCGCCAGCAGCTTGGACAGGATCAACACTGAAGCTTTCTTT; cdr3_aa: CASSLDRINTEAFF
j_call: TRBJ1-6; clone_size: once; d_call: -; v_call: TRBV3-1/TRBV3-2; cdr3_nt: TGTGCCAGCAGCCAAGACAGGGGTTCGGGCTCCTATAATTCACCCCTCCACTTT; cdr3_aa: CASSQDRGSGSYNSPLHF
j_call: TRBJ2-3; clone_size: -; d_call: -; v_call: TRBV1; cdr3_nt: TGCACCAGCAGCCGAGGGCCTGACACAGATACGCAGTATTTT; cdr3_aa: CTSSRGPDTDTQYF
j_call: TRBJ1-3; clone_size: -; d_call: -; v_call: TRBV18; cdr3_nt: TGTGCCAGCTCACCACCGGGAACAAAACGGAACACCATATATTTT; cdr3_aa: CASSPPGTKRNTIYF
j_call: TRBJ1-5; clone_size: -; d_call: TRBD1; v_call: TRBV2; cdr3_nt: TGTGCCAGCAGGGGGGACAGTTCAAATCAGCCCCAGCATTTT; cdr3_aa: CASRGDSSNQPQHF
j_call: TRBJ2-7; clone_size: -; d_call: -; v_call: TRBV5-1; cdr3_nt: TGCGCCAGCAGCTTGGATACAGGATGGTACGAGCAGTACTTC; cdr3_aa: CASSLDTGWYEQYF
j_call: TRBJ1-5; clone_size: -; d_call: -; v_call: TRBV28; cdr3_nt: TGTGCCAGCAGTTGGGGTGAAGGGACCCAGCATTTT; cdr3_aa: CASSWGEGTQHF
j_call: TRBJ1-1; clone_size: few; d_call: -; v_call: TRBV6-5; cdr3_nt: TGTGCCAGCAGTTACCAGGGTATTGAAGCTTTCTTT; cdr3_aa: CASSYQGIEAFF
j_call: TRBJ1-3; clone_size: -; d_call: -; v_call: TRBV21-1; cdr3_nt: TGTGCCAGCAGCGATAGGGGGGTGACAGGGGGAAACACCATATATTTT; cdr3_aa: CASSDRGVTGGNTIYF
j_call: TRBJ2-2; clone_size: -; d_call: TRBD2; v_call: TRBV4-2; cdr3_nt: TGTGCCAGCAGCCAAGATCTTGGGGGACTAGCGGGAGGGATAAGTATCGGGGAGCTGTTTTTT; cdr3_aa: CASSQDLGGLAGGISIGELFF
j_call: TRBJ2-1; clone_size: -; d_call: TRBD2; v_call: TRBV9; cdr3_nt: TGTGCCAGCAGCCCCCGGAGCGGGAGGTCCTACAATGAGCAGTTCTTC; cdr3_aa: CASSPRSGRSYNEQFF
j_call: TRBJ2-3; clone_size: -; d_call: TRBD2; v_call: TRBV4-1; cdr3_nt: TGCGCCAGCAGCCAAGCAATAGCGGGGGGGCGAGATACGCAGTATTTT; cdr3_aa: CASSQAIAGGRDTQYF
j_call: TRBJ1-6; clone_size: few; d_call: -; v_call: TRBV6-5; cdr3_nt: TGTGCCAGCAGTTACTCCTCGGGGGCTACTAATTCACCCCTCCACTTT; cdr3_aa: CASSYSSGATNSPLHF
j_call: TRBJ1-1; clone_size: -; d_call: -; v_call: TRBV12-3/TRBV12-4; cdr3_nt: TGTGCCAGCAGCATGAACACTGAAGCTTTCTTT; cdr3_aa: CASSMNTEAFF
j_call: TRBJ1-5; clone_size: medium-sized; d_call: -; v_call: TRBV30; cdr3_nt: TGTGCCTGGAGTGGGCCCAGGGACCGACCTGATCAGCCCCAGCATTTT; cdr3_aa: CAWSGPRDRPDQPQHF
j_call: TRBJ2-3; clone_size: -; d_call: -; v_call: TRBV29-1; cdr3_nt: TGCAGCGTTGAAGCCAGTCGGATGGGAGTCAGCACAGATACGCAGTATTTT; cdr3_aa: CSVEASRMGVSTDTQYF
j_call: TRBJ1-5; clone_size: -; d_call: TRBD1; v_call: TRBV12-3/TRBV12-4; cdr3_nt: TGTGCCAGCACCTGGGGCAGGGGGGGGCCCCAGCATTTT; cdr3_aa: CASTWGRGGPQHF
j_call: TRBJ1-1; clone_size: -; d_call: -; v_call: TRBV18; cdr3_nt: TGTGCCAGCTCACCACGAGGGGGCACTGAAGCTTTCTTT; cdr3_aa: CASSPRGGTEAFF
j_call: TRBJ2-1; clone_size: -; d_call: TRBD2; v_call: TRBV9; cdr3_nt: TGTGCCAGCAGCGTGGGTAGCGGGGGGAGCACCTACAATGAGCAGTTCTTC; cdr3_aa: CASSVGSGGSTYNEQFF
j_call: TRBJ1-5; clone_size: -; d_call: -; v_call: TRBV11-2; cdr3_nt: TGTGCCAGCAGCTTAGAGGGGGGAAGCAATCAGCCCCAGCATTTT; cdr3_aa: CASSLEGGSNQPQHF
j_call: TRBJ1-1; clone_size: -; d_call: TRBD1; v_call: TRBV28; cdr3_nt: TGTGCCAGCAGCACCCTACAGGGGAAAACTGAAGCTTTCTTT; cdr3_aa: CASSTLQGKTEAFF
j_call: TRBJ1-5; clone_size: -; d_call: -; v_call: TRBV4-1; cdr3_nt: TGCGCCAGCAGCCAGCCTGGGATTGATCAGCCCCAGCATTTT; cdr3_aa: CASSQPGIDQPQHF
j_call: TRBJ1-4; clone_size: -; d_call: -; v_call: TRBV5-6; cdr3_nt: TGTGCCAGCAGCTTGGTAGGCAGGACAACAACTAATGAAAAACTGTTTTTT; cdr3_aa: CASSLVGRTTTNEKLFF
j_call: TRBJ1-2; clone_size: -; d_call: TRBD1; v_call: TRBV27; cdr3_nt: TGTGCCAGCAGTTTATCCCCGCAGGGGGCTGGCTACACCTTC; cdr3_aa: CASSLSPQGAGYTF
j_call: TRBJ1-6; clone_size: -; d_call: -; v_call: TRBV27; cdr3_nt: TGTGCCAGCAGTTTAACGCAGTTTAATTCACCCCTCCACTTT; cdr3_aa: CASSLTQFNSPLHF
j_call: TRBJ2-1; clone_size: -; d_call: TRBD2; v_call: TRBV6-5; cdr3_nt: TGTGCCAGCAGATTAGCGGGAGGGCCTAGCGATGAGCAGTTCTTC; cdr3_aa: CASRLAGGPSDEQFF
j_call: TRBJ2-1; clone_size: once; d_call: TRBD2; v_call: TRBV2; cdr3_nt: TGTGCCAGCAGTGTCCTAGCGGGGGGGCTTAATGAGCAGTTCTTC; cdr3_aa: CASSVLAGGLNEQFF
j_call: TRBJ2-6; clone_size: -; d_call: -; v_call: TRBV19; cdr3_nt: TGTGCCAGTATAGGCGCGGTTATGACTTTC; cdr3_aa: CASIGAVMTF
j_call: TRBJ1-5; clone_size: -; d_call: -; v_call: TRBV3-1/TRBV3-2; cdr3_nt: TGTGCCAGCAGCTCCGCAGGGTACGATCAGCCCCAGCATTTT; cdr3_aa: CASSSAGYDQPQHF
j_call: TRBJ2-3; clone_size: once; d_call: TRBD2; v_call: TRBV6-5; cdr3_nt: TGTGCCAGCAGTCCGAGACTAGCGAGTACAGATACGCAGTATTTT; cdr3_aa: CASSPRLASTDTQYF
j_call: TRBJ1-4; clone_size: -; d_call: -; v_call: TRBV4-2; cdr3_nt: TGTGCCAGCAGCCAGTGGGGGGGCACTAATGAAAAACTGTTTTTT; cdr3_aa: CASSQWGGTNEKLFF
j_call: TRBJ2-1; clone_size: -; d_call: TRBD2; v_call: TRBV6-5; cdr3_nt: TGTGCCAGCAGCCCGGGGGGGGGCTCCTACAATGAGCAGTTCTTC; cdr3_aa: CASSPGGGSYNEQFF
j_call: TRBJ2-5; clone_size: -; d_call: -; v_call: TRBV6-2/TRBV6-3; cdr3_nt: TGTGCCAGCAGTTACTCGCAAGAGACCCAGTACTTC; cdr3_aa: CASSYSQETQYF
j_call: TRBJ1-6; clone_size: -; d_call: -; v_call: TRBV6-1; cdr3_nt: TGTGCCAGCAGTGAGGTCAATTCACCCCTCCACTTT; cdr3_aa: CASSEVNSPLHF
j_call: TRBJ2-7; clone_size: -; d_call: -; v_call: TRBV7-9; cdr3_nt: TGTGCCAGCAGCTCCCAGGGGGGGGCCTACGAGCAGTACTTC; cdr3_aa: CASSSQGGAYEQYF
j_call: TRBJ1-3; clone_size: -; d_call: -; v_call: TRBV9; cdr3_nt: TGTGCCAGCAGCGTAGGGGTAGGGTCGGGCACCGTGAGAAACACCATATATTTT; cdr3_aa: CASSVGVGSGTVRNTIYF
j_call: TRBJ1-3; clone_size: once; d_call: TRBD1; v_call: TRBV9; cdr3_nt: TGTGCCAGCAGCCTAAAGGGAGATACAGGGGATGCTTCTGGAAACACCATATATTTT; cdr3_aa: CASSLKGDTGDASGNTIYF
j_call: TRBJ2-1; clone_size: few; d_call: -; v_call: TRBV3-1/TRBV3-2; cdr3_nt: TGTGCCAGCAGCCCCCAACAGGGCCTAGCGGACTACAATGAGCAGTTCTTC; cdr3_aa: CASSPQQGLADYNEQFF
j_call: TRBJ2-7; clone_size: -; d_call: -; v_call: TRBV6-6; cdr3_nt: TGTGCCAGCAGAGACCTGGGTCAGGGTGCTGGGCAGTACTTC; cdr3_aa: CASRDLGQGAGQYF
j_call: TRBJ1-5; clone_size: -; d_call: TRBD1; v_call: TRBV3-1/TRBV3-2; cdr3_nt: TGTGCCAGCAGCCAGGCGACAGGGGGAGATCAGCCCCAGCATTTT; cdr3_aa: CASSQATGGDQPQHF
j_call: TRBJ1-4; clone_size: once; d_call: TRBD1; v_call: TRBV18; cdr3_nt: TGTGCCAGCTCACCACTCAACAGGGGGCAAGGCGAAAAACTGTTTTTT; cdr3_aa: CASSPLNRGQGEKLFF
j_call: TRBJ1-2; clone_size: -; d_call: -; v_call: TRBV6-1; cdr3_nt: TGTGCCAGCAGTGAACTCGACAGAGTGGGTGGCTACACCTTC; cdr3_aa: CASSELDRVGGYTF